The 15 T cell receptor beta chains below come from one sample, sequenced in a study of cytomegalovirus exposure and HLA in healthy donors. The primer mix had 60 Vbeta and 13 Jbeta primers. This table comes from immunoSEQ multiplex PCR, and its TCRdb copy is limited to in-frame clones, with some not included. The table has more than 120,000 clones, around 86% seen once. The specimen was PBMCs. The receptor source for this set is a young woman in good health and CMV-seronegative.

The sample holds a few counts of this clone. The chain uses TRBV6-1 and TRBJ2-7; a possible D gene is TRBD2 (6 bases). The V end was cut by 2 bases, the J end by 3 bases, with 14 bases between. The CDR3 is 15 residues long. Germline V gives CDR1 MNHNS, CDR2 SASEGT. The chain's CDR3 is CASSELGGVVYEQYF. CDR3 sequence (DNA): TGTGCCAGCAGTGAATTAGGAGGGGTGGTCTACGAGCAGTACTTC.

For the CDR3, the DNA is TGTGCCAGTAGTCTATCCGGGACCTACGAGCAGTACTTC. Residues: CASSLSGTYEQYF. This chain connects TRBV19 to TRBJ2-7, with D perhaps matching TRBD2 (5 bases). The V and J ends lost 5 bases and 2 bases respectively, with 10 bases between them. This CDR3 has 13 residues. Germline CDR1 reads LNHDA; CDR2 reads SQIVND (reference sequence).

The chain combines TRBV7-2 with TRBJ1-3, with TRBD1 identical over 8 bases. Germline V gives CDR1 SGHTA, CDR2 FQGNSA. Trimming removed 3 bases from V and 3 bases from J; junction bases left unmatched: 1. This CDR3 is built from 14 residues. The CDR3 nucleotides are TGTGCCAGCAGCTTCGGACAGGGTGGAAACACCATATATTTT. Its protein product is CASSFGQGGNTIYF.

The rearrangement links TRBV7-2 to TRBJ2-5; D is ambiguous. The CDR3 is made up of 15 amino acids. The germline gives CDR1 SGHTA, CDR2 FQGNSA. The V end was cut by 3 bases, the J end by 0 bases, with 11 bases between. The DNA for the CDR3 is TGTGCCAGCAGCTTCTATAGTCCCTACCAAGAGACCCAGTACTTC. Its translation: CASSFYSPYQETQYF. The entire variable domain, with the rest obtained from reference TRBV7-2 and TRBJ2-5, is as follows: GAGVSQSPSNKVTEKGKDVELRCDPISGHTALYWYRQSLGQGLEFLIYFQGNSAPDKSGLPSDRFSAERTGGSVSTLTIQRTQQEDSAVYLCASSFYSPYQETQYFGPGTRLLVL.

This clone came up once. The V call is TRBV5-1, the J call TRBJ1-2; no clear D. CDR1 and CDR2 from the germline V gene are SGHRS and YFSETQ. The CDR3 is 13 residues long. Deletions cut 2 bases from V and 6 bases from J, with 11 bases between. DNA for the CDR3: TGCGCCAGCAGCTTCCCCAACGAGGATGGCTACACCTTC. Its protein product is CASSFPNEDGYTF.

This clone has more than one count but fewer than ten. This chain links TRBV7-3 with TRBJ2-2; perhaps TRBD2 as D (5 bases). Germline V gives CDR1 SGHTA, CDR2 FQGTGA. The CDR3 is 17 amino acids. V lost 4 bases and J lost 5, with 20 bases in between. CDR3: CASSSRAYSRGTGELFF. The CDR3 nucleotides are TGTGCCAGCAGCTCTAGGGCGTATTCTCGGGGAACCGGGGAGCTGTTTTTT.

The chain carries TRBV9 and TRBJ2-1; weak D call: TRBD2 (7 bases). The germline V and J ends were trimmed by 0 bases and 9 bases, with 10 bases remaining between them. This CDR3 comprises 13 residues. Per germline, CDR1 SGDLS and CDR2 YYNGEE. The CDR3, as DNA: TGTGCCAGCAGCGTAGGCGGGGGCCCTGAGCAGTTCTTC. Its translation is CASSVGGGPEQFF.

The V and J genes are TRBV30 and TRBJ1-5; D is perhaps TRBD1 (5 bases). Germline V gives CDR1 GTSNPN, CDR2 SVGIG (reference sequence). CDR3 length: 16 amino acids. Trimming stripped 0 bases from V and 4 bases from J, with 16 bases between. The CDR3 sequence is CAWSVLRGKGNQPQHF. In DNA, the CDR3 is TGTGCCTGGAGTGTACTGCGGGGAAAGGGGAATCAGCCCCAGCATTTT.

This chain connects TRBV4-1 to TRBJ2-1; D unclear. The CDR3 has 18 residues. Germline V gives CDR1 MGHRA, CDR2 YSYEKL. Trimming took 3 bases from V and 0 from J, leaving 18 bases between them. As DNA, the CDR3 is TGCGCCAGCAGCCATCCTAGTTCACGATTAAGCTCCTACAATGAGCAGTTCTTC. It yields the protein CASSHPSSRLSSYNEQFF.

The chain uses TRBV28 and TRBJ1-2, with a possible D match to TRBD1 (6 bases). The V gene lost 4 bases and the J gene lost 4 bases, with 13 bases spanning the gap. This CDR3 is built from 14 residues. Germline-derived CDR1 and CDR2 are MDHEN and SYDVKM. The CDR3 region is CASSSTGQFYGYTF. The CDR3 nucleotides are TGTGCCAGCAGTTCCACTGGACAGTTCTATGGCTACACCTTC.

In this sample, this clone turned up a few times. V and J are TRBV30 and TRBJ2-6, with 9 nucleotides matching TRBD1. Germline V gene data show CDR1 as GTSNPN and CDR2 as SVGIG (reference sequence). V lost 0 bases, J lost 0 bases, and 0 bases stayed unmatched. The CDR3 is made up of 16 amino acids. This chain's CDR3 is CAWSVTGGSGANVLTF. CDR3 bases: TGTGCCTGGAGTGTGACAGGGGGCTCTGGGGCCAACGTCCTGACTTTC.

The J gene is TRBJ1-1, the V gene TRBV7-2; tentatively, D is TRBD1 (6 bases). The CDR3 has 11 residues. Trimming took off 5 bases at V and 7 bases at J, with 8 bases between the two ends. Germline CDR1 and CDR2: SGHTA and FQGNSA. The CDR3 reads CASSPDSEAFF. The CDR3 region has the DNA TGTGCCAGCAGCCCGGACAGTGAAGCTTTCTTT.

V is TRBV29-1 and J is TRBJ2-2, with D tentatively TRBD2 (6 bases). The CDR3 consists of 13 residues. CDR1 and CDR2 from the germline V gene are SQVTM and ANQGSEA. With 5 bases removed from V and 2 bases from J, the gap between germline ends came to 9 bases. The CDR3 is CSVTGLNTGELFF. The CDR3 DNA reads TGCAGCGTTACGGGACTTAACACCGGGGAGCTGTTTTTT.

The CDR3 loop reads CASSIILSRTGTGELFF. The CDR3 region has the DNA TGTGCCAGTAGTATAATCTTAAGTCGGACAGGCACCGGGGAGCTGTTTTTT. The J gene is TRBJ2-2, the V gene TRBV19, with 7 bases lining up with TRBD1. Germline-derived CDR1 and CDR2 are LNHDA and SQIVND (reference sequence). Losses at the gene ends were 2 bases for V and 4 bases for J; bases not matched to a gene: 10. The CDR3 totals 17 residues.

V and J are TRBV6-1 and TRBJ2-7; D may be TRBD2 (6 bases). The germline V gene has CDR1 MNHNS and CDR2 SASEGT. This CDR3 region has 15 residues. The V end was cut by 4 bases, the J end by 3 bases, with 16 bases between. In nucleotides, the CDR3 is TGTGCCAGCAGTGCCTCTTCGGTAGCGGTCTACGAGCAGTACTTC. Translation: CASSASSVAVYEQYF.